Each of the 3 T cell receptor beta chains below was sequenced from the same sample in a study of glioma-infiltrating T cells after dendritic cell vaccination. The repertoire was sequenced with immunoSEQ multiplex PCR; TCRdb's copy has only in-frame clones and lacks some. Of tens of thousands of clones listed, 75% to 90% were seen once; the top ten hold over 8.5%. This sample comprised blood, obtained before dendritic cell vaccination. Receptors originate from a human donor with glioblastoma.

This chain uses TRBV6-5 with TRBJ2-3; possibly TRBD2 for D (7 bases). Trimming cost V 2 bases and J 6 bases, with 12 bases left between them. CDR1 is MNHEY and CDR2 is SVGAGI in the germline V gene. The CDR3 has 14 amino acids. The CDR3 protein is CASSYGGRGDTQYF. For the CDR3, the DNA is TGTGCCAGCAGTTACGGGGGGCGGGGGGATACGCAGTATTTT.

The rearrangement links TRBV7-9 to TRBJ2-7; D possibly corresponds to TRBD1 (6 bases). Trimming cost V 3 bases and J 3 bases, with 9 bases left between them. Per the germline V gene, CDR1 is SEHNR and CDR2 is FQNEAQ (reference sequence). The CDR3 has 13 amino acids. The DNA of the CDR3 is TGTGCCAGCAGCTTGGGGGCCAACTACGAGCAGTACTTC. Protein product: CASSLGANYEQYF.

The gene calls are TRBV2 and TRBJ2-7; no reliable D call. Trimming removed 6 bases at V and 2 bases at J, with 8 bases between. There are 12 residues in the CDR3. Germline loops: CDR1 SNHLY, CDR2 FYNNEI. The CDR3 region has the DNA TGTGCCAGCAGGGGCCCCACCTACGAGCAGTACTTC. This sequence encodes CASRGPTYEQYF.